Sequencing of this TCR beta chain was carried out in a study of cytomegalovirus exposure and HLA in healthy donors. The wider study: The use of the same platform for the 120 or so validation repertoires and the roughly 680 first-cohort repertoires was reported by a later analysis. Notes on the study in general: Researchers catalogued around 150 TCR beta chains as cytomegalovirus-associated. The CMV antigen specificity of a few CMV-associated chains was confirmed through in vitro analysis.

The donors were members of the validation cohort, which comprised roughly 120 subjects and was separate from the first cohort of 666 subjects. This table comes from immunoSEQ multiplex PCR, and its TCRdb copy is limited to in-frame clones, with some not included. The profile covers about 120,000 clones, with 70% to 90% appearing a single time and around 6% taken by the ten largest. A word on this clone: The target antigen is unknown.

Trimming left V 3 bases short and J 0 bases short, with 8 bases between. There are 14 residues in the CDR3. Germline V gene sequence: CDR1 SNHLY, CDR2 FYNNEI. This TCR derives from a woman between 18 and 30 years old in good health and CMV-seropositive. The specimen was PBMCs. The J gene is TRBJ1-1, the V gene TRBV2; possibly TRBD1 for D (5 bases). The CDR3 nucleotides read TGTGCCAGCAGTGAGAAGACAGTGAACACTGAAGCTTTCTTT. Translation: CASSEKTVNTEAFF. Full variable domain (remainder filled in from reference TRBV2 and TRBJ1-1): EPEVTQTPSHQVTQMGQEVILRCVPISNHLYFYWYRQILGQKVEFLVSFYNNEISEKSEIFDDQFSVERPDGSNFTLKIRSTKLEDSAMYFCASSEKTVNTEAFFGQGTRLTVV.